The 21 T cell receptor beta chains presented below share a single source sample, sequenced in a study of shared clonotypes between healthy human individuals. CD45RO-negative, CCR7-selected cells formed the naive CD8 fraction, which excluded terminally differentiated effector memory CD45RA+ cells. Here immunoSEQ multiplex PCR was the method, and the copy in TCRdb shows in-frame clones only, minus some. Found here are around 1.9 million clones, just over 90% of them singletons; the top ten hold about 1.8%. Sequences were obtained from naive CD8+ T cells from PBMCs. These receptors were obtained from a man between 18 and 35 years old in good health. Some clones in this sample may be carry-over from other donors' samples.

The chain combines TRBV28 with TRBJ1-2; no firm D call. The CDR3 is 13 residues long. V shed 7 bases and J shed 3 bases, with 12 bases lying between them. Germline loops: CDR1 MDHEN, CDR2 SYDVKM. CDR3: CASTPEIYYGYTF. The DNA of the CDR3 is TGTGCCAGCACTCCAGAGATTTACTATGGCTACACCTTC.

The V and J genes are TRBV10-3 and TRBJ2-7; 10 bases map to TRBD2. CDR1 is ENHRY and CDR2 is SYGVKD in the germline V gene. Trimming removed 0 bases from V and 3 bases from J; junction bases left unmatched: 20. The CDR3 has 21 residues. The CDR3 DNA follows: TGTGCCATCAGTGAGTCGAGGCAGGCAGGGCCTAGCGGGAGAGTATTCTACGAGCAGTACTTC. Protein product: CAISESRQAGPSGRVFYEQYF.

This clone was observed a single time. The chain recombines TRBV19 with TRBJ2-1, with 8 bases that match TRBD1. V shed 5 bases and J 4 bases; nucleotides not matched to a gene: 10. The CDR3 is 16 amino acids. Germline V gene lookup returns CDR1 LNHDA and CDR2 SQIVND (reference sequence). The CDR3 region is CASSPGQGLLYNEQFF. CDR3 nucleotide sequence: TGTGCCAGTAGTCCCGGACAGGGCCTTTTGTACAATGAGCAGTTCTTC.

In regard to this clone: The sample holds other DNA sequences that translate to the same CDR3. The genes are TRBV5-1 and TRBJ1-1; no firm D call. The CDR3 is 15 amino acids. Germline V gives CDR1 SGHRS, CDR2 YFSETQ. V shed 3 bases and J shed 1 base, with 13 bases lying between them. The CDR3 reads CASSSGDRGNTEAFF. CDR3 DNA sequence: TGCGCCAGCAGCTCCGGCGATCGGGGGAACACTGAAGCTTTCTTT.

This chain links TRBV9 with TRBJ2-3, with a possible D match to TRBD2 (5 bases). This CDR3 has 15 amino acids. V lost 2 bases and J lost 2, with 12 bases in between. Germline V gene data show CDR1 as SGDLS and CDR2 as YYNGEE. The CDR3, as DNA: TGTGCCAGCAGCGTCCGAACGGGAAACACAGATACGCAGTATTTT. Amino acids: CASSVRTGNTDTQYF.

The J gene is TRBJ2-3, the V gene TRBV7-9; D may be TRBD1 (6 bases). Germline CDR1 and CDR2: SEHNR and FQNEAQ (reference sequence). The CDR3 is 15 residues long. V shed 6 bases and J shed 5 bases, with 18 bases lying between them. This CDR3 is CASSYTPRGLDTQYF. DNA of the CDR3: TGTGCCAGCAGTTATACCCCGAGGGGGTTAGATACGCAGTATTTT.

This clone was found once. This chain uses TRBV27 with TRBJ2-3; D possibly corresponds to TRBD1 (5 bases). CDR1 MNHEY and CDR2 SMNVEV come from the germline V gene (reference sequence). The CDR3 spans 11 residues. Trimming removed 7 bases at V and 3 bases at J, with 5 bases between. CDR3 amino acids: CASKGTDTQYF. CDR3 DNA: TGTGCCAGCAAGGGGACAGATACGCAGTATTTT.

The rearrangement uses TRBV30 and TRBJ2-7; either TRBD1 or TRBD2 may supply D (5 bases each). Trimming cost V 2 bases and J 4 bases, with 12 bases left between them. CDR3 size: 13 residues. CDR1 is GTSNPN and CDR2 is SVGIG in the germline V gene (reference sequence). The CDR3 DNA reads TGTGCCTGGAGTTCCAGGGAGAAATACGAGCAGTACTTC. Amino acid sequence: CAWSSREKYEQYF.

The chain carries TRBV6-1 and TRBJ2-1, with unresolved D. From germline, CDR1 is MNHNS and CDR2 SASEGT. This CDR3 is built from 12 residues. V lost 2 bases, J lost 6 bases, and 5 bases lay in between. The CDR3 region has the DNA TGTGCCAGCAGTGAAATGGGCAATGAGCAGTTCTTC. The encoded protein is CASSEMGNEQFF.

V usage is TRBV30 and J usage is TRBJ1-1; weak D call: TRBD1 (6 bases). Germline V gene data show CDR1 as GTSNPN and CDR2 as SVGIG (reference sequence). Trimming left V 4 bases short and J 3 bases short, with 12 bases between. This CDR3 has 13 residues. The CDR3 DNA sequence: TGTGCCTGGAAAGGGGGGGGGTACACTGAAGCTTTCTTT. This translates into CAWKGGGYTEAFF.

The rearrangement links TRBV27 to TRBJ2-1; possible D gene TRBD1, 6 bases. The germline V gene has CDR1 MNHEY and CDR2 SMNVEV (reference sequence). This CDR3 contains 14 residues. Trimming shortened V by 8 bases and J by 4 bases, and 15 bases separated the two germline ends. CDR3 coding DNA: TGTGCCAGCCGGCTTATTACAGGGTACAATGAGCAGTTCTTC. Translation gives CASRLITGYNEQFF.

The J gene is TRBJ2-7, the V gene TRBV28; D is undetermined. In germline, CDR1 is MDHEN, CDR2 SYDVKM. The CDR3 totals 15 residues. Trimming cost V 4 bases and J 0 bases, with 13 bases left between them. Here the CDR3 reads CASSSYSDLSYEQYF. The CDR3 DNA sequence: TGTGCCAGCAGTTCTTATTCGGACCTCTCCTACGAGCAGTACTTC. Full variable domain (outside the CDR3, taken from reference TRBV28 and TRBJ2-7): DVKVTQSSRYLVKRTGEKVFLECVQDMDHENMFWYRQDPGLGLRLIYFSYDVKMKEKGDIPEGYSVSREKKERFSLILESASTNQTSMYLCASSSYSDLSYEQYFGPGTRLTVT.

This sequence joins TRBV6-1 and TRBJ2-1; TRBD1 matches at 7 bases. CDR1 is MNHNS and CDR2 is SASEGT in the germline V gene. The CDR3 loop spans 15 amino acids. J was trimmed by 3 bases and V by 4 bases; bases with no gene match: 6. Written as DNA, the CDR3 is TGTGCCAGCAGTGCCTCAGGGGGTTACTACAATGAGCAGTTCTTC. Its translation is CASSASGGYYNEQFF.

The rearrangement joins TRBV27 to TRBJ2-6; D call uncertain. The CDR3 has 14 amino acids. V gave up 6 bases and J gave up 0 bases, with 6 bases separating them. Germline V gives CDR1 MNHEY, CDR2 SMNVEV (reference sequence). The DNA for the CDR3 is TGTGCCAGCAGGGGCATCTCTGGGGCCAACGTCCTGACTTTC. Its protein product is CASRGISGANVLTF. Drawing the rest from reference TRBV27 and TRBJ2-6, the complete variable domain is EAQVTQNPRYLITVTGKKLTVTCSQNMNHEYMSWYRQDPGLGLRQIYYSMNVEVTDKGDVPEGYKVSRKEKRNFPLILESPSPNQTSLYFCASRGISGANVLTFGAGSRLTVL.

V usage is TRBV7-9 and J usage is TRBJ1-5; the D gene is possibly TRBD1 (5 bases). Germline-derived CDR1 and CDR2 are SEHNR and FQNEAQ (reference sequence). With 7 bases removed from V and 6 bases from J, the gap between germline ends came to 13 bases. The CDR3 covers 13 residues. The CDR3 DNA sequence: TGTGCCAGCATCATCAGGGAGGCTCAGCCCCAGCATTTT. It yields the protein CASIIREAQPQHF.

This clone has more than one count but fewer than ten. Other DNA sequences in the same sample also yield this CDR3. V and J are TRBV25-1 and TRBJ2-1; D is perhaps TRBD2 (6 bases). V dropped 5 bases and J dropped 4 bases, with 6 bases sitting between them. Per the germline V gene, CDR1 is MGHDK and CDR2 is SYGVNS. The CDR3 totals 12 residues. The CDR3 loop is CASSRGYNEQFF. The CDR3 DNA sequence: TGTGCCAGCAGTCGGGGGTACAATGAGCAGTTCTTC.

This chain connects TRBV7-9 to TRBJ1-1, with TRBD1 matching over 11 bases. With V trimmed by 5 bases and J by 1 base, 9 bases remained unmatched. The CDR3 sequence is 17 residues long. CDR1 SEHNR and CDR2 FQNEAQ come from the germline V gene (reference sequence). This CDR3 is CASSPWTGGAGNTEAFF. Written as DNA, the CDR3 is TGTGCCAGCAGCCCCTGGACAGGGGGCGCCGGGAACACTGAAGCTTTCTTT.

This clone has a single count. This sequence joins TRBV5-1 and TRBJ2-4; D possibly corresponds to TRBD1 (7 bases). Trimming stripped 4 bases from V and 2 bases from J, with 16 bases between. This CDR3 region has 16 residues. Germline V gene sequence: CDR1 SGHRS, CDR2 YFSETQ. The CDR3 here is CASSPAAGQPKNIQYF. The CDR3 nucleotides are TGCGCCAGCAGCCCGGCCGCGGGACAGCCCAAAAACATTCAGTACTTC.

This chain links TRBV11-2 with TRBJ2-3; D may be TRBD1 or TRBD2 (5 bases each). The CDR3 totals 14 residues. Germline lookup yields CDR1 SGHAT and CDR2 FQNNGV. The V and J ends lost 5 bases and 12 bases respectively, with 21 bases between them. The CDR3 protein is CASSTPGPALGQYF. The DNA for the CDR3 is TGTGCCAGCAGCACACCGGGACCTGCTCTGGGACAGTATTTT.

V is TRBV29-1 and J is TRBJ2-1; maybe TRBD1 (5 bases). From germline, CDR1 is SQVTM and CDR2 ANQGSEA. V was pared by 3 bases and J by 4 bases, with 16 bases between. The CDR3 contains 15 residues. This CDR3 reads CSVERQRGRYNEQFF. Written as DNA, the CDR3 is TGCAGCGTTGAGAGACAAAGGGGCAGGTACAATGAGCAGTTCTTC.

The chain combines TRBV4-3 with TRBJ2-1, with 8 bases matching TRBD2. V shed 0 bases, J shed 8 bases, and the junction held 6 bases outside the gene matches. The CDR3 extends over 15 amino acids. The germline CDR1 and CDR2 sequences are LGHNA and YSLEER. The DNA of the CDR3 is TGCGCCAGCAGCCAAGATAGCGGGAAGGGGGATGAGCAGTTCTTC. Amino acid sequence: CASSQDSGKGDEQFF.